The entry below gives a single T cell receptor delta chain sequence along with its context. What this receptor recognizes is not known. Per-nucleotide qualities are absent, and no much larger clonotype sits a single base away. V loses 3 bases, J loses 3 bases, and the germline ends lie 35 bases apart. CDR1 and CDR2, per the germline V gene, are TSWWSYY and QGS. The CDR3 sequence holds 22 residues, the cysteine and phenylalanine included. Solely the CDR3 DNA is kept, with 66 bases framed from the first base. The data were taken from a study of delta chains in infants with herpesvirus infections (dated 2023 in TCRdb). As for the study more broadly: To characterize gammadelta T cell responses to primary cytomegalovirus (CMV) infection, researchers prospectively followed a birth cohort of Ugandan infants starting at birth. In infants who were infected with CMV after birth, the study searched for a public fetal Vdelta1/Vgamma8 gammadelta TCR clonotype. gammadelta TCRs were sequenced from PBMC obtained from roughly 18 CMV-infected infants (one congenitally infected) and 7 or 8 CMV-uninfected infants for whom sufficient sample was available. Infant blood samples were grouped into approximate age categories of 1.5, 4, 8 and 12 months. Previously published Belgian fetal and cord blood gammadelta TCR data were added only for comparison and were not generated in this cohort.

Broad study findings and their caveats: The frequency of the public clonotype among Vdelta1 cells appeared to be inversely correlated with age at infection and fell quickly, apparently not lasting beyond around 2 months. The public clonotype might still be present below the detection limit in CMV-uninfected infants. Of some 20 CMV-infected infants, several carried the public Vdelta1 clonotype: three infants infected postnatally before 120 days of age and the congenitally infected infant. The public clonotype was found only at the first time point after infection and was absent in uninfected infants and in those infected after 120 days. The authors noted a small sample size and no race- or environment-matched controls, since nearly all Ugandans acquire CMV before adulthood.

Pregnant women receiving prenatal care in Kampala, Uganda, were recruited, and the infants of these women were enrolled, with documentation of maternal HIV status required. Home visits to families took place weekly, and collection of infant clinical information, oral swabs and peripheral blood began at 6 weeks of age and was repeated every 4 months after that. Blood was drawn into heparin tubes, and PBMC were separated by Ficoll-Paque density gradient centrifugation and then cryopreserved. Preparation of the library involved RT-PCR. PBMC RNA was reverse transcribed with SuperScript II using gamma-chain- and delta-chain-specific primers to generate TCR cDNA. The cDNA was purified with AMPure XP beads, then amplified and indexed with Illumina adapters using the Nextera XT Index Kit. Sequencing of gammadelta TCR libraries was carried out on an Illumina MiSeq using a V2 300-cycle kit. In the source study's methods: Using MiXCR v2.1.12, CDR3 sequences were assembled, and reads were mapped onto D, J and V genes obtained from GenBank. Repertoire analyses of the CDR3 clonotypes were performed with VDJtools v1.2.1. For TCRdb, the public reads were processed anew by CATT, and duplicate DNA sequences were folded into one row. The V and J calls and clone size are TCRdb's, not the authors'. For this sample the table gives some 1,600 delta-chain clones, of which 25% to 30% were detected only once. Of the sample, about 11% falls within the top ten clones.

This clonotype was sampled from a human donor who was a Ugandan infant, either HIV-exposed or HIV-unexposed (not recorded which). The rearrangement combines TRDV1 with TRDJ1; matching of 9 bases hints at TRDD3 as the D gene. The sample here was peripheral blood, taken at time point 3 of longitudinal follow-up. The CDR3 loop reads CALGEHSLPTEWGIGAADKLIF. The sequenced DNA is TGTGCTCTTGGGGAGCACTCACTTCCTACGGAATGGGGGATAGGAGCTGCCGATAAACTCATCTTT.